Listed here are 11 T cell receptor beta chains from one sample, sequenced in a study of TIL therapy for anti-PD-1-resistant metastatic lung cancer (dated by TCRdb to the early 2020s). TCR beta CDR3 regions were amplified from genomic DNA by bias-controlled multiplex PCR with the immunoSEQ v3 hsTCRB kit. Imported from immuneACCESS, the table was reduced by TCRdb to in-frame sequences with V and J called. These copies leave out some clones; in studies compared against another copy, an unresolved V gene accounts for under half, and the cause of the remainder is not known. This sample gives under 100,000 clones in total; roughly two thirds of them show up just once. The ten most abundant clones make up around 9.9% of the sample. The sample's time point label is to be understood as: pre-treatment sample, taken before nivolumab and TIL therapy. The baseline tumor samples were excised metastases, mostly pleural nodules or supraclavicular lymph nodes, taken from the same resection that was used to grow TIL.

This specimen consisted of tumor tissue, obtained at baseline. The source of these receptors is a person aged 25-85 years with non-small cell lung cancer.

The table lists this clone with a few counts. The genes are TRBV11-2 and TRBJ2-1, with D unresolved. The CDR3 runs to 17 residues. Germline V gene lookup returns CDR1 SGHAT and CDR2 FQNNGV. V lost 2 bases to trimming and J lost 1 base, with 15 bases between them. Written as DNA, the CDR3 is TGTGCCAGCAGCTTATCTTCAGTAAGGGCGTCCTACAATGAGCAGTTCTTC. It is translated as CASSLSSVRASYNEQFF.

The chain combines TRBV28 with TRBJ1-6; D is possibly TRBD1 (5 bases). The CDR3 runs 15 residues. Germline CDR1 is MDHEN and CDR2 is SYDVKM. Trimming took off 3 bases at V and 9 bases at J, with 15 bases between the two ends. In DNA, the CDR3 is TGTGCCAGCAGTTTTGGCAGGGCCTCAGTTTCACCCCTCCACTTT. Amino acids: CASSFGRASVSPLHF.

This clone was counted once. CDR3 amino acids: CASSVLTKTSGSTDTQYF. The CDR3 bases are TGTGCCAGCAGTGTATTAACCAAGACTAGCGGGAGCACAGATACGCAGTATTTT. This chain connects TRBV6-1 to TRBJ2-3; 10 bases agree with TRBD2. Germline V gene lookup returns CDR1 MNHNS and CDR2 SASEGT. This CDR3 has 18 residues. The trim removed 4 bases at V and 0 bases at J, leaving 10 bases unmatched.

This chain uses TRBV7-8 with TRBJ1-6; TRBD1 matches 8 bases. The CDR3 covers 20 residues. Germline CDR1 and CDR2: SGHVS and FQNEAQ. V lost 6 bases, J lost 1 base, and 17 bases stayed unmatched. CDR3 sequence (DNA): TGTGCCAGCAGTCCTAATCCGAGGACAGGGAGAGGGTCCTATAATTCACCCCTCCACTTT. Encoded protein: CASSPNPRTGRGSYNSPLHF.

J is TRBJ1-3 and V is TRBV7-8; D uncertain. V lost 1 base and J lost 0, with 10 bases in between. This CDR3 contains 16 residues. The germline V gene encodes CDR1 SGHVS and CDR2 FQNEAQ. CDR3 loop: CASSLGQALSGNTIYF. For the CDR3, the DNA is TGTGCCAGCAGCTTAGGGCAGGCCCTCTCTGGAAACACCATATATTTT.

The chain recombines TRBV5-1 with TRBJ2-3; D is perhaps TRBD2 (6 bases). The V and J ends lost 0 bases and 4 bases respectively, with 12 bases between them. Germline V lookup: CDR1 SGHRS, CDR2 YFSETQ. CDR3 size: 15 residues. The CDR3 sequence is CASSLAFGRADTQYF. DNA for the CDR3: TGCGCCAGCAGCTTGGCCTTCGGGAGAGCAGATACGCAGTATTTT.

This clone appeared once. The genes are TRBV3-1 (or the pseudogene TRBV3-2) and TRBJ1-3; D is ambiguous. The germline V gene encodes CDR1 LGHDT and CDR2 YNNKEL (reference sequence). There are 15 residues in the CDR3. V lost 1 base to trimming and J lost 2 bases, with 9 bases between them. CDR3 sequence: CASSQGGFAGNTIYF. In nucleotides, the CDR3 is TGTGCCAGCAGCCAAGGGGGATTTGCTGGAAACACCATATATTTT.

The chain links TRBV28 to TRBJ2-7; perhaps TRBD1 as D (5 bases). The V end lost 2 bases, the J end lost 3 bases, and 11 bases lay between the germline ends. Looked up from germline, CDR1 is MDHEN and CDR2 is SYDVKM. The CDR3 loop spans 14 amino acids. The CDR3 here is CASSLNRIVYEQYF. In nucleotides, the CDR3 is TGTGCCAGCAGTTTAAACAGGATAGTCTACGAGCAGTACTTC.

The chain employs TRBV7-9 and TRBJ2-5; D perhaps matches TRBD2 (5 bases). The length of the CDR3 is 14 residues. CDR1 and CDR2 from the germline V gene are SEHNR and FQNEAQ (reference sequence). The germline V and J ends were trimmed by 4 bases and 1 base, with 10 bases remaining between them. For the CDR3, the DNA is TGTGCCAGCAGCTCCCGGACTGCCCAAGAGACCCAGTACTTC. Protein: CASSSRTAQETQYF.

This chain joins TRBV7-9 and TRBJ1-6; 7 bases map to TRBD1. The germline CDR1 and CDR2 sequences are SEHNR and FQNEAQ (reference sequence). J lost 9 bases, V lost 5 bases, and 10 bases had no gene match. The CDR3 contains 15 residues. The CDR3 sequence: CASSAQTGVSSPLHF. CDR3 coding DNA: TGTGCCAGCAGCGCCCAAACAGGGGTCAGTTCACCCCTCCACTTT.

The CDR3 loop is CASSLKVNYGYTF. CDR3 DNA sequence: TGTGCCAGCAGTTTAAAGGTTAACTATGGCTACACCTTC. The chain combines TRBV27 with TRBJ1-2; no clear D. The CDR3 sequence is 13 residues long. In germline, CDR1 is MNHEY, CDR2 SMNVEV (reference sequence). V shed 2 bases and J shed 1 base, with 5 bases lying between them.